This TCR beta chain was captured in a study of beta chain features in type 1 diabetes. This clone was counted only a few times. Its antigen is unknown. The whole isolated RNA underwent reverse transcription, so sequencing captured expressed TCRB transcripts. Here immunoSEQ multiplex PCR was the method, and the copy in TCRdb shows in-frame clones only, minus some. The sample holds about 340,000 clones; 13% are singletons and the top ten take about 0.016%. Study conclusions and caveats: People with Type 1 diabetes carried modestly yet significantly shorter TCRB CDR3s in all four CD4+ subsets.

Looked up from germline, CDR1 is MNHEY and CDR2 is SVGAGI. Trimming cost V 11 bases and J 5 bases, with 15 bases left between them. The CDR3 length is 12 residues. The sample consisted of naive CD4+ T cells from blood. This clonotype originated in a woman between 18 and 30 years old with type 1 diabetes. The chain recombines TRBV6-5 with TRBJ1-1; a possible D gene is TRBD1 (5 bases). CDR3 in amino acids: CAAGQGGTEAFF. The CDR3 bases are TGTGCCGCGGGGCAGGGAGGGACTGAAGCTTTCTTT.